One sample yielded the 27 T cell receptor beta chains listed below, sequenced in a study of blood T cells in healthy people across ages. A J-beta primer mix and a sample-barcoded 5' primer were used in a second PCR of roughly 6 to 11 cycles. TCRdb re-analysed the 5' RACE reads in MiXCR, keeping a single row per CDR3 protein. The sample includes hundreds of thousands of distinct CDR3 sequences, around 42% of them seen just once. Source material: blood. All receptors derive from a man aged 55 to 69 in good health.

The chain couples TRBV24-1 to TRBJ2-5; TRBD1 matches 11 bases. The J segment lost 4 bases and the V segment lost 7 bases, leaving 10 bases of the junction unmatched. In germline, CDR1 is KGHDR, CDR2 SFDVKD. The CDR3 runs 16 residues. The CDR3 loop is CATSPGQGAGGETQYF. CDR3 nucleotide sequence: TGTGCCACCAGCCCCGGACAGGGGGCAGGCGGAGAGACCCAGTACTTC.

Here the CDR3 reads CATSREGSGGSELFNEQFF. As DNA, the CDR3 is TGTGCCACCAGCAGAGAGGGGTCTGGGGGGAGCGAATTATTTAATGAGCAGTTCTTC. The chain is built from TRBV15 and TRBJ2-1, with a tentative D call TRBD2 (6 bases). The CDR3 contains 19 residues. With 0 bases removed from V and 7 bases from J, the gap between germline ends came to 25 bases. The germline V gene has CDR1 LNHNV and CDR2 YYDKDF (reference sequence).

The chain uses TRBV6-1 and TRBJ2-2, with D maybe TRBD2 (6 bases). Trimming took 5 bases from V and 1 from J, leaving 14 bases between them. This CDR3 is built from 16 residues. Germline lookup yields CDR1 MNHNS and CDR2 SASEGT. CDR3: CASSPRDGGNTGELFF. In nucleotides, the CDR3 is TGTGCCAGCAGTCCCCGGGACGGGGGGAACACCGGGGAGCTGTTTTTT.

The chain is built from TRBV29-1 and TRBJ1-2; 8 bases are shared with TRBD1. The V segment lost 3 bases and the J segment 6 bases; nucleotides outside the gene matches: 6. The CDR3 has 13 residues. Germline lookup yields CDR1 SQVTM and CDR2 ANQGSEA. The CDR3 reads CSVEPGGFNGYTF. DNA of the CDR3: TGCAGCGTTGAGCCAGGGGGCTTCAATGGCTACACCTTC.

The V gene is TRBV3-1, the J gene TRBJ2-3; 9 bases are a match to TRBD2. The CDR3 sequence is 16 residues long. The germline gives CDR1 LGHDT, CDR2 YNNKEL (reference sequence). The junction had 5 bases not matched to a gene; V was cut back by 3 bases and J by 1 base. CDR3 region: CASSQTGGGGTDTQYF. CDR3 bases: TGTGCCAGCAGCCAGACTGGCGGGGGGGGCACAGATACGCAGTATTTT.

In this sample, this clonotype turned up a few times. This rearrangement joins TRBV12-3 or TRBV12-4 to TRBJ1-2; D not resolved. CDR3 size: 16 residues. V was trimmed by 2 bases and J by 5 bases, leaving 18 bases between them. This chain's CDR3 is CASSLSPALTPYGYTF. The CDR3 DNA is TGTGCCAGCAGTTTATCGCCAGCCTTAACCCCTTATGGCTACACCTTC.

Points on this clonotype: A much larger clone differs by one base, so this may be a read error. This chain joins TRBV6-5 and TRBJ2-1; possibly TRBD2 for D (5 bases). Germline lookup yields CDR1 MNHEY and CDR2 SVGAGI. This CDR3 comprises 15 residues. The ends were cut back, 4 bases at V and 8 bases at J, with 18 bases in the middle. The CDR3 DNA follows: TGTGCCAGCAGTTCCGCGGACTTCCTTGGGGATGAGCAGTTCTTC. This translates into CASSSADFLGDEQFF.

This clonotype was detected only once. The CDR3 sequence is CSARDRVMSTDTQYF. In nucleotides, the CDR3 is TGCAGTGCTAGAGACAGGGTAATGAGCACAGATACGCAGTATTTT. This chain links TRBV20-1 with TRBJ2-3, with D possibly TRBD1 on 5 matching bases. With 0 bases removed from V and 0 bases from J, the gap between germline ends came to 10 bases. The CDR3 consists of 15 residues. CDR1 is DFQATT, CDR2 SNEGSKA, per germline (reference sequence).

The J gene is TRBJ2-3, the V gene TRBV24-1; possibly TRBD1 or TRBD2 for D (6 bases each). The CDR3 spans 16 residues. V was pared by 4 bases and J by 0 bases, with 13 bases between. Germline values: CDR1 KGHDR, CDR2 SFDVKD. The CDR3 DNA is TGTGCCACCAGTGACCTGGGGGGCCTGAGCACAGATACGCAGTATTTT. This codes for CATSDLGGLSTDTQYF.

This chain connects TRBV6-7 to TRBJ2-3; D may be TRBD1 (5 bases). TRBV6-7 is identified as an open reading frame with a role that is uncertain. This CDR3 is built from 16 residues. The V gene lost 0 bases and the J gene lost 6 bases, with 16 bases spanning the gap. The CDR3 is CASSYSDKARKDTQYF. In DNA, the CDR3 is TGTGCCAGCAGTTACTCGGACAAGGCCCGCAAGGATACGCAGTATTTT.

This chain uses TRBV6-5 with TRBJ2-5; 9 bases line up with TRBD2. The J segment lost 11 bases and the V segment lost 7 bases, leaving 17 bases of the junction unmatched. The CDR3 length is 15 residues. From germline, CDR1 is MNHEY and CDR2 SVGAGI. The CDR3 nucleotides are TGTGCCAGCAAATCAGGAGCGGGAGGTAACAATGAGCAGTACTTC. This encodes CASKSGAGGNNEQYF.

The rearrangement links TRBV4-3 to TRBJ1-4; D is unclear. The CDR3 has 16 residues. Trimming took 4 bases from V and 8 from J, leaving 20 bases between them. The germline V gene has CDR1 LGHNA and CDR2 YSLEER. The CDR3 DNA is TGCGCCAGCAGCCCCCTCCTTAGCGCCGAGGAGGAAAAACTGTTTTTT. Residues: CASSPLLSAEEEKLFF.

The chain joins TRBV9 to TRBJ2-5; a possible D gene is TRBD1 (6 bases). This CDR3 is built from 16 residues. The V gene lost 2 bases and the J gene lost 9 bases, with 23 bases spanning the gap. Looked up from germline, CDR1 is SGDLS and CDR2 is YYNGEE. CDR3 protein: CASSVGDTPRYRAQYF. The DNA of the CDR3 is TGTGCCAGCAGCGTCGGGGACACTCCCCGGTATAGGGCCCAGTACTTC. The full variable domain, rest sourced from reference TRBV9 and TRBJ2-5, is DSGVTQTPKHLITATGQRVTLRCSPRSGDLSVYWYQQSLDQGLQFLIQYYNGEERAKGNILERFSAQQFPDLHSELNLSSLELGDSALYFCASSVGDTPRYRAQYFGPGTRLLVL.

The table lists this clonotype with a few counts. CDR3 sequence reads: CASSQFQLSETQYF. The CDR3 nucleotides read TGCGCCAGCAGCCAATTCCAGTTGTCAGAGACCCAGTACTTC. This chain joins TRBV4-1 and TRBJ2-5; the D is unclear. The CDR3 length is 14 residues. In germline, CDR1 is MGHRA, CDR2 YSYEKL. The V gene lost 2 bases and the J gene lost 4 bases, with 11 bases spanning the gap.

The chain combines TRBV29-1 with TRBJ2-3; 10 bases match TRBD2. CDR3 length: 15 residues. V shed 7 bases and J 3 bases; nucleotides not matched to a gene: 10. CDR1 and CDR2 (germline): SQVTM, ANQGSEA. CDR3: CSARGSGGATDTQYF. In DNA form, the CDR3 reads TGCAGCGCTCGCGGGAGCGGGGGGGCAACAGATACGCAGTATTTT.

The CDR3 spells CASSLQGRSTSTGRTQHF. DNA for the CDR3: TGTGCCAGCAGCCTACAGGGGAGGAGCACCTCGACGGGTAGGACCCAGCATTTT. V and J are TRBV6-1 and TRBJ1-5; 7 positions agree with TRBD1. Unmatched junction bases numbered 25, after V lost 6 bases and J lost 11 bases. The CDR3 runs 18 residues. In germline, CDR1 is MNHNS, CDR2 SASEGT.

The V gene is TRBV12-3 or TRBV12-4, the J gene TRBJ2-3; D tentatively fits TRBD1 or TRBD2 (6 bases each). V was clipped by 3 bases and J by 6 bases, with 22 bases between them. This CDR3 is built from 17 residues. CDR3 residues: CASSLEGLGGEGDTQYF. The CDR3 DNA follows: TGTGCCAGCAGTTTGGAGGGTTTGGGGGGCGAGGGCGATACGCAGTATTTT.

There are many counts of this clonotype. The CDR3 is CASSQDWQRETQYF. CDR3 bases: TGTGCCAGCAGCCAAGATTGGCAGAGGGAGACCCAGTACTTC. V is TRBV3-1 and J is TRBJ2-5; D remains ambiguous. CDR1 and CDR2 from the germline V gene are LGHDT and YNNKEL (reference sequence). Trimming pared 0 bases from V and 5 bases from J, leaving 10 bases between. CDR3 length: 14 residues.

This clonotype has at least ten counts. The V gene is TRBV29-1, the J gene TRBJ1-4, with TRBD1 as a possible D gene (5 bases). CDR1 and CDR2 (germline): SQVTM, ANQGSEA. V lost 4 bases to trimming and J lost 4 bases, with 7 bases between them. This CDR3 is 12 amino acids long. For the CDR3, the DNA is TGCAGCGTTGCAGGGCTTAATGAAAAACTGTTTTTT. Encoded protein: CSVAGLNEKLFF. Full variable domain (missing parts from reference TRBV29-1 and TRBJ1-4): SAVISQKPSRDICQRGTSLTIQCQVDSQVTMMFWYRQQPGQSLTLIATANQGSEATYESGFVIDKFPISRPNLTFSTLTVSNMSPEDSSIYLCSVAGLNEKLFFGSGTQLSVL.

The chain couples TRBV10-3 to TRBJ1-5, with TRBD1 matching 8 bases. CDR3 length: 15 residues. Germline lookup yields CDR1 ENHRY and CDR2 SYGVKD. With V trimmed by 2 bases and J by 3 bases, 3 bases remained unmatched. CDR3 nucleotides: TGTGCCATCAGTGAGACAGGGGGACTCAATCAGCCCCAGCATTTT. It is translated as CAISETGGLNQPQHF.

The chain links TRBV20-1 to TRBJ2-3; 9 bases line up with TRBD2. From germline, CDR1 is DFQATT and CDR2 SNEGSKA (reference sequence). This CDR3 has 14 amino acids. The V gene end was trimmed by 6 bases and the J gene end by 2 bases; junction bases not matched to a gene: 6. CDR3: CSAKTSGNTDTQYF. In nucleotides, the CDR3 is TGCAGTGCGAAGACTAGCGGAAACACAGATACGCAGTATTTT.

This clonotype was detected many times. CDR3 region: CASTQTSFSEQFF. For the CDR3, the DNA is TGTGCCAGCACCCAGACTAGTTTTAGTGAGCAGTTCTTC. V is TRBV11-2 and J is TRBJ2-1; D is possibly TRBD2 (6 bases). The CDR3 sequence is 13 residues long. Trimming took off 7 bases at V and 9 bases at J, with 16 bases between the two ends. CDR1 is SGHAT and CDR2 is FQNNGV in the germline V gene.

Many counts were recorded for this clonotype. The V gene is TRBV20-1, the J gene TRBJ1-2, with a possible D match to TRBD1 (5 bases). CDR1 is DFQATT and CDR2 is SNEGSKA in the germline V gene (reference sequence). CDR3 size: 13 residues. V was shortened by 4 bases and J by 10 bases, with 19 bases between the two germline ends. For the CDR3, the DNA is TGCAGTGCTATACCGGGACTTGGACTCCCCTACACCTTC. This sequence encodes CSAIPGLGLPYTF.

This clonotype was picked up a small number of times. The chain carries TRBV7-8 and TRBJ1-5; the D gene is possibly TRBD1 (5 bases). V gave up 4 bases and J gave up 0 bases, with 10 bases separating them. CDR3 size: 15 residues. Germline CDR1 SGHVS, CDR2 FQNEAQ. CDR3 DNA sequence: TGTGCCAGCAGCTCCTTCGGGGGTAGCAATCAGCCCCAGCATTTT. Its protein is CASSSFGGSNQPQHF.

This rearrangement joins TRBV5-4 to TRBJ2-3; TRBD1 matches 8 bases. Germline trimming cut 1 base from V and 4 bases from J; bases unmatched to any gene: 8. This CDR3 contains 16 residues. Germline V gives CDR1 SGHNT, CDR2 YYREEE (reference sequence). For the CDR3, the DNA is TGTGCCAGCAGCTTGAACCTAGACAGGGGTGCAGATACGCAGTATTTT. It translates to CASSLNLDRGADTQYF.

The CDR3 region has the DNA TGTGCCACCAGCAGAGATTTCCCATTACAAGGGGCCGAGCAGTACTTC. It encodes CATSRDFPLQGAEQYF. The rearrangement joins TRBV15 to TRBJ2-7; D is possibly TRBD1 (5 bases). Trimming took 0 bases from V and 6 from J, leaving 18 bases between them. Germline V gene lookup returns CDR1 LNHNV and CDR2 YYDKDF (reference sequence). There are 16 residues in the CDR3.

J is TRBJ1-5 and V is TRBV10-3; no clear D gene. The ends were cut back, 2 bases at V and 3 bases at J, with 5 bases in the middle. There are 13 residues in the CDR3. Germline CDR1 is ENHRY and CDR2 is SYGVKD. The CDR3 DNA reads as TGTGCCATCAGTGAGGGCAACAATCAGCCCCAGCATTTT. As protein: CAISEGNNQPQHF.